One sample yielded the 32 T cell receptor beta chains listed below, sequenced in a study of CD8+ T cells in alopecia areata. Isolated RNA was reverse transcribed into cDNA used as the sequencing template. Only in-frame clones appear in the TCRdb table, and some are missing; sequencing was by immunoSEQ multiplex PCR. There are 250,000 or so clones in the sample; about 68% occur only once, and around 1.2% lies in the top ten. The source was CD4+ T cells sorted from blood, collected at week 0. The source is a human donor with alopecia areata.

The chain couples TRBV20-1 to TRBJ2-5; D unresolved. Germline lookup yields CDR1 DFQATT and CDR2 SNEGSKA (reference sequence). Trimming shortened V by 2 bases and J by 5 bases, and 6 bases separated the two germline ends. CDR3 length: 11 amino acids. CDR3: CSARLIETQYF. As DNA, the CDR3 is TGCAGTGCTAGACTCATCGAGACCCAGTACTTC.

The chain links TRBV6-5 to TRBJ1-1; a weak D match, TRBD1 (6 bases). CDR1 is MNHEY and CDR2 is SVGAGI in the germline V gene. The CDR3 has 12 amino acids. V lost 6 bases and J lost 8, with 13 bases in between. DNA for the CDR3: TGTGCCAGCAGGCCGACAGGTTCCGAAGCTTTCTTT. Its translation: CASRPTGSEAFF.

The table lists this clone with a count of one. The chain joins TRBV5-1 to TRBJ2-7, with TRBD2 matching 15 bases. Looked up from germline, CDR1 is SGHRS and CDR2 is YFSETQ. This CDR3 is 15 amino acids long. The V and J ends lost 4 bases and 5 bases, in that order; junction bases with no gene match: 4. In nucleotides, the CDR3 is TGCGCCAGCAGCATGGGACTAGCGGGGGGCAACGAGCAGTACTTC. It yields the protein CASSMGLAGGNEQYF. Using reference TRBV5-1 and TRBJ2-7 for the parts outside the CDR3, the full variable domain is KAGVTQTPRYLIKTRGQQVTLSCSPISGHRSVSWYQQTPGQGLQFLFEYFSETQRNKGNFPGRFSGRQFSNSRSEMNVSTLELGDSALYLCASSMGLAGGNEQYFGPGTRLTVT.

CDR3 sequence reads: CATSRDRDSSYEQYF. The DNA for the CDR3 is TGTGCCACCAGCAGAGACAGGGATAGCTCCTACGAGCAGTACTTC. This sequence joins TRBV15 and TRBJ2-7; possible D gene TRBD1, 5 bases. The CDR3 consists of 15 residues. V lost 0 bases to trimming and J lost 0 bases, with 9 bases between them. Per the germline V gene, CDR1 is LNHNV and CDR2 is YYDKDF (reference sequence).

The V call is TRBV9, the J call TRBJ2-1; possibly TRBD1 or TRBD2 for D (5 bases each). The CDR3 contains 15 residues. The V gene's germline CDR1 is SGDLS and CDR2 YYNGEE. V dropped 0 bases and J dropped 4 bases, with 11 bases sitting between them. CDR3 protein: CASSVVGAAYNEQFF. The CDR3 coding sequence is TGTGCCAGCAGCGTAGTCGGGGCCGCTTACAATGAGCAGTTCTTC.

This sequence joins TRBV7-8 and TRBJ2-7; 7 bases agree with TRBD1. The CDR3 is 14 residues long. J gave up 3 bases and V 4 bases, and 6 bases lay outside the gene matches. Germline values: CDR1 SGHVS, CDR2 FQNEAQ. CDR3 sequence: CASSSTGSGYEQYF. In nucleotides, the CDR3 is TGTGCCAGCAGCTCGACAGGGTCGGGCTACGAGCAGTACTTC.

This clone was seen more than once but under ten times. Other DNA sequences in this specimen translate into the identical CDR3. V is TRBV30 and J is TRBJ1-1; 7 nucleotides match TRBD1. Germline lookup yields CDR1 GTSNPN and CDR2 SVGIG (reference sequence). With 2 bases clipped from V and 5 bases from J, the junction kept 2 bases outside the gene matches. This CDR3 spans 12 amino acids. CDR3 nucleotides: TGTGCCTGGAGTCCAGGGGGAACTGAAGCTTTCTTT. It specifies CAWSPGGTEAFF.

This clone has only a few counts. The rearrangement joins TRBV18 to TRBJ2-1; 9 nucleotides line up with TRBD1. Germline V gene lookup returns CDR1 KGHSH and CDR2 LQKENI. This CDR3 is built from 16 residues. The V and J ends lost 2 bases and 6 bases, in that order; junction bases with no gene match: 8. DNA of the CDR3: TGTGCCAGCTCACCAATTGGGACAGGGATTAGCAATGAGCAGTTCTTC. Its protein product is CASSPIGTGISNEQFF. The full variable domain, its missing parts supplied by reference TRBV18 and TRBJ2-1, is NAGVMQNPRHLVRRRGQEARLRCSPMKGHSHVYWYRQLPEEGLKFMVYLQKENIIDESGMPKERFSAEFPKEGPSILRIQQVVRGDSAAYFCASSPIGTGISNEQFFGPGTRLTVL.

This clone was detected only a few times. The chain has TRBV6-5 and TRBJ2-1; D uncertain. Trimming took 2 bases from V and 12 from J, leaving 8 bases between them. This CDR3 has 11 residues. CDR1 and CDR2 from the germline V gene are MNHEY and SVGAGI. CDR3 nucleotide sequence: TGTGCCAGCAGTTACGGTGGGGTGCAGTTCTTC. Translation gives CASSYGGVQFF.

This chain connects TRBV7-9 to TRBJ2-6; D gene ambiguous. Germline loops: CDR1 SEHNR, CDR2 FQNEAQ (reference sequence). The CDR3 is 10 residues long. V dropped 11 bases and J dropped 6 bases, with 5 bases sitting between them. The CDR3 region is CADEANVLTF. The CDR3 DNA reads TGTGCCGATGAGGCCAACGTCCTGACTTTC.

DNA for the CDR3: TGTGCCAGCAGTGTGGGGCAGGGAGAGGATACGCAGTATTTT. The encoded protein is CASSVGQGEDTQYF. The rearrangement joins TRBV6-1 to TRBJ2-3, with D perhaps assigned TRBD1 or TRBD2 (5 bases each). Germline CDR1 reads MNHNS; CDR2 reads SASEGT. The V and J ends lost 4 bases and 6 bases respectively, with 14 bases between them. There are 14 residues in the CDR3.

DNA for the CDR3: TGCGCCAGCAGCTCCCTCCCAGGGGGCAATCAGCCCCAGCATTTT. As protein: CASSSLPGGNQPQHF. The chain carries TRBV5-1 and TRBJ1-5; D possibly corresponds to TRBD1 (6 bases). CDR1 and CDR2 (germline): SGHRS, YFSETQ. Between the trimmed V and J ends, which lost 3 bases and 2 bases, there was a span of 12 bases. CDR3 length: 15 amino acids.

V is TRBV30 and J is TRBJ1-6; D may be TRBD1 (5 bases). In germline, CDR1 is GTSNPN, CDR2 SVGIG (reference sequence). V dropped 2 bases and J dropped 8 bases, with 16 bases sitting between them. CDR3 size: 15 residues. CDR3 amino acids: CAWSSEQAADSPLHF. CDR3 in DNA: TGTGCCTGGAGTTCAGAACAGGCGGCGGATTCACCCCTCCACTTT.

The chain uses TRBV4-1 and TRBJ2-3, with TRBD2 identical over 7 bases. The CDR3 covers 15 residues. Looked up from germline, CDR1 is MGHRA and CDR2 is YSYEKL. V was clipped by 0 bases and J by 7 bases; unmatched bases: 7. CDR3 in DNA: TGCGCCAGCAGCCAAGAGAGCGGGGAGATAAATACGCAGTATTTT. It translates to CASSQESGEINTQYF.

This clone was counted only a few times. The chain uses TRBV6-6 and TRBJ2-7; a possible D gene is TRBD1 (5 bases). The CDR3 sequence is 13 residues long. Trimming pared 2 bases from V and 6 bases from J, leaving 11 bases between. CDR1 MNHNY and CDR2 SVGAGI come from the germline V gene (reference sequence). CDR3 sequence: CASSYRDQGEQYF. The CDR3 bases are TGTGCCAGCAGTTACAGGGATCAGGGCGAGCAGTACTTC.

Written as DNA, the CDR3 is TGTGCCATCAGTGAGAACACTCAGGGACATACGCAGTATTTT. This encodes CAISENTQGHTQYF. The chain couples TRBV10-3 to TRBJ2-3, with D tentatively TRBD1 or TRBD2 (5 bases each). Trimming removed 2 bases from V and 7 bases from J, with 13 bases in between. The CDR3 extends over 14 amino acids. Per germline, CDR1 ENHRY and CDR2 SYGVKD.

The chain employs TRBV29-1 and TRBJ2-7; D may be TRBD2 (6 bases). CDR1 SQVTM and CDR2 ANQGSEA come from the germline V gene. Trimming took off 4 bases at V and 0 bases at J, with 16 bases between the two ends. The CDR3 is 15 residues long. For the CDR3, the DNA is TGCAGCGTTGGTTACGGGAGCAGGAGCTCCTACGAGCAGTACTTC. Protein product: CSVGYGSRSSYEQYF.

There are a few counts of this clone. This rearrangement joins TRBV25-1 to TRBJ2-1, with 7 bases aligning to TRBD1. The CDR3 runs to 17 residues. The junction had 5 bases not matched to a gene; V was cut back by 0 bases and J by 0 bases. The germline gives CDR1 MGHDK, CDR2 SYGVNS. CDR3: CASSEYSTGSSYNEQFF. CDR3 sequence (DNA): TGTGCCAGCAGTGAATACTCGACAGGGAGCTCCTACAATGAGCAGTTCTTC.

The chain is built from TRBV5-6 and TRBJ2-7, with 10 bases identical to TRBD1. V shed 0 bases, J shed 4 bases, and the junction held 4 bases outside the gene matches. CDR1 and CDR2 from the germline V gene are SGHDT and YYEEEE. This CDR3 region has 15 residues. The CDR3 nucleotides read TGTGCCAGCAGCTTGGCAGGGACAGGGGAATACGAGCAGTACTTC. Amino acids: CASSLAGTGEYEQYF.

The chain uses TRBV19 and TRBJ1-1; D is uncertain. CDR1 LNHDA and CDR2 SQIVND come from the germline V gene (reference sequence). V lost 2 bases and J 0 bases, leaving 4 bases between the germline ends. The CDR3 length is 13 residues. CDR3 sequence: CASSIRMNTEAFF. CDR3 nucleotide sequence: TGTGCCAGTAGTATACGGATGAACACTGAAGCTTTCTTT. Supplemented by reference TRBV19 and TRBJ1-1, the full variable domain reads DGGITQSPKYLFRKEGQNVTLSCEQNLNHDAMYWYRQDPGQGLRLIYYSQIVNDFQKGDIAEGYSVSREKKESFPLTVTSAQKNPTAFYLCASSIRMNTEAFFGQGTRLTVV.

The V gene is TRBV5-1, the J gene TRBJ2-1; D possibly corresponds to TRBD1 (6 bases). CDR1 and CDR2 (germline): SGHRS, YFSETQ. This CDR3 has 13 amino acids. Trimming left V 3 bases short and J 6 bases short, with 10 bases between. The CDR3 sequence is CASSWDTRNEQFF. As DNA, the CDR3 is TGCGCCAGCAGCTGGGACACGCGCAATGAGCAGTTCTTC.

The chain uses TRBV10-3 and TRBJ2-7, with D perhaps matching TRBD2 (7 bases). V was clipped by 1 base and J by 5 bases, with 12 bases between them. Germline CDR1 reads ENHRY; CDR2 reads SYGVKD. The CDR3 has 14 residues. The CDR3 DNA is TGTGCCATCAGTGAGTGGGGGGGCGAAGACGAGCAGTACTTC. This translates into CAISEWGGEDEQYF.

J is TRBJ1-2 and V is TRBV9; D gene ambiguous. Germline V CDR1 and CDR2: SGDLS, YYNGEE. The CDR3 is 12 residues long. Between the trimmed V and J ends, which lost 3 bases and 4 bases, there was a span of 7 bases. The CDR3 protein is CASSEAGYGYTF. In DNA, the CDR3 is TGTGCCAGCAGCGAAGCAGGCTATGGCTACACCTTC.

The J gene is TRBJ2-4, the V gene TRBV25-1, with unresolved D. CDR1 is MGHDK, CDR2 SYGVNS, per germline. V dropped 3 bases and J dropped 6 bases, with 9 bases sitting between them. CDR3 length: 13 amino acids. The DNA of the CDR3 is TGTGCCAGCAGTGAGGTTAGAGGAAACATTCAGTACTTC. Protein: CASSEVRGNIQYF.

The chain links TRBV10-3 to TRBJ2-1; D possibly corresponds to TRBD2 (6 bases). V was clipped by 3 bases and J by 7 bases, with 10 bases between them. The CDR3 is 13 residues long. Germline V gives CDR1 ENHRY, CDR2 SYGVKD. Written as DNA, the CDR3 is TGTGCCATCAGTGATAGGCGGGATAATGAGCAGTTCTTC. Amino acids: CAISDRRDNEQFF.

The genes are TRBV18 and TRBJ2-5; no definite D call. CDR1 and CDR2 (germline): KGHSH, LQKENI. The CDR3 consists of 11 residues. The germline V and J ends were trimmed by 5 bases and 2 bases, with 3 bases remaining between them. Here the CDR3 reads CASSIQETQYF. CDR3 nucleotide sequence: TGTGCCAGCTCAATACAAGAGACCCAGTACTTC.

The J gene is TRBJ2-4, the V gene TRBV19, with 12 bases lining up with TRBD2. Unmatched junction bases numbered 4, after V lost 4 bases and J lost 0 bases. This CDR3 has 17 amino acids. In germline, CDR1 is LNHDA, CDR2 SQIVND (reference sequence). The CDR3 is CASSRLAGDLAKNIQYF. For the CDR3, the DNA is TGTGCCAGTAGTAGACTAGCGGGGGACCTAGCCAAAAACATTCAGTACTTC.

This chain uses TRBV5-4 with TRBJ1-2; the D gene is possibly TRBD1 (5 bases). This CDR3 comprises 16 residues. V shed 4 bases and J shed 4 bases, with 20 bases lying between them. Germline CDR1 is SGHNT and CDR2 is YYREEE (reference sequence). CDR3 amino acids: CASSRMKGGGGYGYTF. Written as DNA, the CDR3 is TGTGCCAGCAGCCGAATGAAGGGAGGCGGGGGCTATGGCTACACCTTC.

The rearrangement links TRBV5-1 to TRBJ2-2; a weak D match, TRBD1 (5 bases). V was cut by 3 bases and J by 11 bases, with 14 bases left in between. The CDR3 loop spans 13 amino acids. The germline gives CDR1 SGHRS, CDR2 YFSETQ. CDR3: CASSYRQLGELFF. The CDR3 bases are TGCGCCAGCAGCTACCGACAGTTGGGTGAGCTGTTTTTT.

Notes on this clone: Distinct nucleotide sequences in the sample also encode this CDR3. The chain combines TRBV29-1 with TRBJ2-5; D might be TRBD2 (5 bases). The CDR3 sequence is 12 residues long. The germline gives CDR1 SQVTM, CDR2 ANQGSEA. The V end was cut by 2 bases, the J end by 5 bases, with 9 bases between. This CDR3 is CSVEPGGETQYF. The CDR3 DNA reads TGCAGCGTTGAACCGGGCGGGGAGACCCAGTACTTC.

CDR3 bases: TGTGCCAGCAGCTCCCCCGGGGGCTACGAGCAGTACTTC. It yields the protein CASSSPGGYEQYF. The V gene is TRBV7-2, the J gene TRBJ2-7; D might be TRBD2 (6 bases). Trimming removed 4 bases from V and 3 bases from J, with 10 bases in between. The CDR3 loop spans 13 amino acids. Germline CDR1 and CDR2: SGHTA and FQGNSA. The full variable domain, rest sourced from reference TRBV7-2 and TRBJ2-7, is GAGVSQSPSNKVTEKGKDVELRCDPISGHTALYWYRQSLGQGLEFLIYFQGNSAPDKSGLPSDRFSAERTGGSVSTLTIQRTQQEDSAVYLCASSSPGGYEQYFGPGTRLTVT.

This rearrangement joins TRBV30 to TRBJ2-1; D remains unclear. V lost 0 bases and J 8 bases, leaving 5 bases between the germline ends. The CDR3 runs to 11 residues. Germline assignment: CDR1 GTSNPN and CDR2 SVGIG (reference sequence). Written as DNA, the CDR3 is TGTGCCTGGAGTGTACAGTATGAGCAGTTCTTC. Amino acids: CAWSVQYEQFF.